Presented here are 24 T cell receptor beta chains from one specimen sequenced in a study of T cell changes during pregnancy in multiple sclerosis. Profiling relied on immunoSEQ multiplex PCR, and the TCRdb table lists in-frame clones only, not all of them. The data hold under 45,000 clones, with around 90% observed a single time. This material consisted of CD4+ T cells from peripheral blood mononuclear cells, taken in the second trimester of pregnancy. Every receptor here comes from a female donor with multiple sclerosis, enrolled in a pregnancy study.

The CDR3 protein is CASSSGGGVVGAYEQYF. In DNA, the CDR3 is TGCGCCAGCAGCTCCGGAGGGGGGGTAGTAGGAGCCTACGAGCAGTACTTC. The chain joins TRBV5-1 to TRBJ2-7; possibly TRBD2 for D (7 bases). The CDR3 has 17 residues. V lost 3 bases and J 2 bases, leaving 21 bases between the germline ends. Germline V lookup: CDR1 SGHRS, CDR2 YFSETQ. Complete variable domain (other parts from reference TRBV5-1 and TRBJ2-7): KAGVTQTPRYLIKTRGQQVTLSCSPISGHRSVSWYQQTPGQGLQFLFEYFSETQRNKGNFPGRFSGRQFSNSRSEMNVSTLELGDSALYLCASSSGGGVVGAYEQYFGPGTRLTVT.

To note about this clone: The sample has other DNA sequences that encode this CDR3 too. CDR3 nucleotides: TGTGCCAGCAGCTCCGGGACTAGCGGGGACAATGAGCAGTTCTTC. It is translated as CASSSGTSGDNEQFF. The rearrangement links TRBV27 to TRBJ2-1; 13 nucleotides align to TRBD2. J was trimmed by 5 bases and V by 6 bases; bases with no gene match: 4. Looked up from germline, CDR1 is MNHEY and CDR2 is SMNVEV (reference sequence). The CDR3 extends over 15 amino acids.

The chain joins TRBV6-6 to TRBJ2-7, with TRBD2 matching over 8 bases. The trim removed 5 bases at V and 2 bases at J, leaving 5 bases unmatched. Germline V gene lookup returns CDR1 MNHNY and CDR2 SVGAGI (reference sequence). CDR3 length: 14 residues. The CDR3, as DNA: TGTGCCAGCAGTCTCGATAGCGGGACCTACGAGCAGTACTTC. It encodes CASSLDSGTYEQYF.

The chain recombines TRBV5-4 with TRBJ2-6, with D hard to call. Germline V gives CDR1 SGHNT, CDR2 YYREEE (reference sequence). This CDR3 is built from 15 residues. Deletions cut 4 bases from V and 0 bases from J, with 8 bases between. In DNA, the CDR3 is TGTGCCAGCAGCCGAATGGCCTCTGGGGCCAACGTCCTGACTTTC. Protein: CASSRMASGANVLTF.

The rearrangement links TRBV19 to TRBJ2-5; 12 bases fit TRBD2. V trimming: 5 bases; J trimming: 2 bases; junction bases outside the gene matches: 6. The length of the CDR3 is 16 residues. Germline V gene lookup returns CDR1 LNHDA and CDR2 SQIVND (reference sequence). CDR3 nucleotides: TGTGCCAGTAGTCTTCTAGCGGGAGGGGCTCAAGAGACCCAGTACTTC. Translating gives CASSLLAGGAQETQYF.

The chain links TRBV30 to TRBJ1-5; D is unclear. The V end lost 0 bases, the J end lost 6 bases, and 12 bases lay between the germline ends. Germline values: CDR1 GTSNPN, CDR2 SVGIG (reference sequence). The CDR3 has 14 amino acids. CDR3: CAWSVTGSRQPQHF. The CDR3 region has the DNA TGTGCCTGGAGTGTTACGGGATCACGTCAGCCCCAGCATTTT.

The V call is TRBV20-1, the J call TRBJ2-1; D unclear. CDR3 length equals 10 residues. With 6 bases removed from V and 6 bases from J, the gap between germline ends came to 6 bases. Germline V CDR1 and CDR2: DFQATT, SNEGSKA (reference sequence). Written as DNA, the CDR3 is TGCAGTGCCCGCAGCAATGAGCAGTTCTTC. Amino acids: CSARSNEQFF.

This clone has a single count. The J gene is TRBJ2-7, the V gene TRBV10-3; 7 positions match TRBD2. This CDR3 contains 13 residues. V dropped 11 bases and J dropped 4; count of bases not matched to a gene: 11. Germline assignment: CDR1 ENHRY and CDR2 SYGVKD. CDR3 sequence reads: CAVNGGGIYEQYF. The CDR3 coding sequence is TGTGCCGTGAACGGGGGAGGGATATACGAGCAGTACTTC.

The chain uses TRBV21-1 and TRBJ2-3; the table assigns TRBD1, which was not confirmed against the DNA. TRBV21-1 is a known pseudogene. CDR3 length: 14 amino acids. The CDR3 sequence: CASSGTGGRDTQYF. As DNA, the CDR3 is TGTGCCAGCAGTGGGACAGGGGGGAGAGATACGCAGTATTTT.

This chain links TRBV5-1 with TRBJ2-1, with 9 bases fitting TRBD2. The V and J ends lost 0 bases and 5 bases, in that order; junction bases with no gene match: 6. The CDR3 runs 16 residues. Germline V CDR1 and CDR2: SGHRS, YFSETQ. As DNA, the CDR3 is TGCGCCAGCAGCTTGGATCCTAGCGGGGTTCACAATGAGCAGTTCTTC. It encodes CASSLDPSGVHNEQFF.

The rearrangement links TRBV10-3 to TRBJ1-2; TRBD1 matches 7 bases. The CDR3 loop spans 14 amino acids. Germline CDR1 reads ENHRY; CDR2 reads SYGVKD. The J segment lost 8 bases and the V segment lost 8 bases, leaving 14 bases of the junction unmatched. CDR3 residues: CAIATGTADMGYTF. DNA for the CDR3: TGTGCCATCGCAACCGGGACAGCGGACATGGGCTACACCTTC.

This chain joins TRBV5-4 and TRBJ2-7; D possibly corresponds to TRBD1 (8 bases). V dropped 4 bases and J dropped 1 base, with 21 bases sitting between them. CDR3 length: 17 amino acids. The germline CDR1 and CDR2 sequences are SGHNT and YYREEE (reference sequence). CDR3 region: CASSPRGGTGPSYEQYF. DNA for the CDR3: TGTGCCAGCAGCCCTAGGGGGGGGACAGGACCATCCTACGAGCAGTACTTC.

This chain links TRBV27 with TRBJ2-1, with TRBD2 identical over 10 bases. Looked up from germline, CDR1 is MNHEY and CDR2 is SMNVEV (reference sequence). The CDR3 is 17 amino acids. Unmatched junction bases numbered 10, after V lost 4 bases and J lost 4 bases. This CDR3 is CASSSLSGRTRYNEQFF. The CDR3 DNA reads TGTGCCAGCAGTTCTCTTAGCGGGAGGACACGGTACAATGAGCAGTTCTTC.

The genes are TRBV9 and TRBJ1-4; 7 bases map to TRBD1. With V trimmed by 3 bases and J by 8 bases, 4 bases remained unmatched. Germline V gives CDR1 SGDLS, CDR2 YYNGEE. There are 13 residues in the CDR3. DNA of the CDR3: TGTGCCAGCAGCGACTACAGGGGCGAAAAACTGTTTTTT. Amino acid sequence: CASSDYRGEKLFF. Together with reference TRBV9 and TRBJ1-4, the CDR3 gives the full variable domain: DSGVTQTPKHLITATGQRVTLRCSPRSGDLSVYWYQQSLDQGLQFLIQYYNGEERAKGNILERFSAQQFPDLHSELNLSSLELGDSALYFCASSDYRGEKLFFGSGTQLSVL.

This rearrangement joins TRBV7-8 to TRBJ1-2, with D unresolved. This CDR3 is built from 11 residues. The ends were cut back, 4 bases at V and 8 bases at J, with 8 bases in the middle. From germline, CDR1 is SGHVS and CDR2 FQNEAQ. CDR3 residues: CASSSLWGYTF. CDR3 coding DNA: TGTGCCAGCAGCTCCCTATGGGGCTACACCTTC.

V and J are TRBV30 and TRBJ2-7; TRBD2 is a possible D gene (7 bases). V shed 2 bases and J shed 2 bases, with 13 bases lying between them. The germline gives CDR1 GTSNPN, CDR2 SVGIG (reference sequence). CDR3 size: 14 residues. This CDR3 is CAWSSGRGPYEQYF. The CDR3 coding sequence is TGTGCCTGGAGTAGTGGGCGGGGGCCCTACGAGCAGTACTTC.

V is TRBV2 and J is TRBJ2-1; D is uncertain. Germline CDR1 SNHLY, CDR2 FYNNEI. This CDR3 comprises 15 residues. Trimming took 0 bases from V and 3 from J, leaving 9 bases between them. CDR3 amino acids: CASSEAKASYNEQFF. The CDR3 coding sequence is TGTGCCAGCAGTGAAGCGAAGGCTAGCTACAATGAGCAGTTCTTC.

This rearrangement joins TRBV5-1 to TRBJ2-2; 10 bases are a match to TRBD1. This CDR3 is built from 15 residues. V was clipped by 2 bases and J by 7 bases; unmatched bases: 5. Germline lookup yields CDR1 SGHRS and CDR2 YFSETQ. CDR3 residues: CASSLGQGVNGELFF. For the CDR3, the DNA is TGCGCCAGCAGCTTAGGACAGGGGGTGAACGGGGAGCTGTTTTTT. Based on the CDR3 plus reference TRBV5-1 and TRBJ2-2, the full variable domain is KAGVTQTPRYLIKTRGQQVTLSCSPISGHRSVSWYQQTPGQGLQFLFEYFSETQRNKGNFPGRFSGRQFSNSRSEMNVSTLELGDSALYLCASSLGQGVNGELFFGEGSRLTVL.

The chain carries TRBV5-5 and TRBJ1-5; D call uncertain. The CDR3 covers 18 residues. In germline, CDR1 is SGHKS, CDR2 YYEKEE (reference sequence). Trimming cost V 5 bases and J 0 bases, with 21 bases left between them. The CDR3 spells CASRPPIPQYYSNQPQHF. DNA of the CDR3: TGTGCCAGCAGACCCCCGATCCCTCAGTATTATAGCAATCAGCCCCAGCATTTT.

The CDR3 loop reads CASSQIQGVETQYF. The CDR3 DNA follows: TGTGCCAGCTCACAAATACAGGGGGTGGAGACCCAGTACTTC. The chain links TRBV18 to TRBJ2-5; 8 positions agree with TRBD1. Germline V gene data show CDR1 as KGHSH and CDR2 as LQKENI. V shed 4 bases and J 5 bases; nucleotides not matched to a gene: 6. The length of the CDR3 is 14 residues.

CDR3 sequence (DNA): TGTGCCAGCAGCCCCCTAGGACTAGCGATTTACAATGAGCAGTTCTTC. This sequence encodes CASSPLGLAIYNEQFF. The chain combines TRBV5-4 with TRBJ2-1; TRBD2 matches 9 bases. The ends lost 4 bases at V and 4 bases at J; junction bases unmatched: 9. This CDR3 has 16 amino acids. CDR1 and CDR2 from the germline V gene are SGHNT and YYREEE (reference sequence).

Here the CDR3 reads CASSPSPPGLAGANEQFF. The CDR3 DNA is TGTGCCAGCAGCCCAAGCCCCCCGGGACTAGCGGGAGCCAATGAGCAGTTCTTC. The chain combines TRBV5-4 with TRBJ2-1; 14 bases are shared with TRBD2. From germline, CDR1 is SGHNT and CDR2 YYREEE (reference sequence). This CDR3 has 18 residues. The junction had 12 bases not matched to a gene; V was cut back by 4 bases and J by 6 bases.

The chain joins TRBV19 to TRBJ2-7; D possibly corresponds to TRBD1 (6 bases). The germline V gene encodes CDR1 LNHDA and CDR2 SQIVND (reference sequence). V was shortened by 8 bases and J by 2 bases, with 13 bases between the two germline ends. There are 13 residues in the CDR3. The DNA of the CDR3 is TGTGCCAGTGGTAGGACAGTAACCTACGAGCAGTACTTC. Translating it yields CASGRTVTYEQYF.

The V call is TRBV7-6, the J call TRBJ2-3, with 7 bases fitting TRBD2. This CDR3 has 11 amino acids. V shed 3 bases and J 11 bases; nucleotides not matched to a gene: 2. Germline CDR1 reads SGHVS; CDR2 reads FNYEAQ. CDR3 protein: CASSLGLLQYF. CDR3 coding DNA: TGTGCCAGCAGCTTGGGACTACTGCAGTATTTT.